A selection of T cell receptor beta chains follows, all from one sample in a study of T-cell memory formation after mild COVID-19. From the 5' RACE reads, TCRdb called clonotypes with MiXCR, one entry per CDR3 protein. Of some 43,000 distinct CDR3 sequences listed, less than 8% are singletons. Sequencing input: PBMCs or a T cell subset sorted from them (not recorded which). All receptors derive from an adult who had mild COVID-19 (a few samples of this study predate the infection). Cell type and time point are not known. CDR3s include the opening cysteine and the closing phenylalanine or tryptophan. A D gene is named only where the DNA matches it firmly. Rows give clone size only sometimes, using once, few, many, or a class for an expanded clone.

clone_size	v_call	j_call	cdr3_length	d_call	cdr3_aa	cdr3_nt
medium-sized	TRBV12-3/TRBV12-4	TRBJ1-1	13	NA	CASSFKGNTEAFF	TGTGCCAGCAGTTTTAAAGGGAACACTGAAGCTTTCTTT
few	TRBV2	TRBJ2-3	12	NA	CASSANTDTQYF	TGTGCCAGCAGTGCCAACACAGATACGCAGTATTTT
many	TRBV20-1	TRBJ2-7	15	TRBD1	CSAKGQQGARYEQYF	TGCAGTGCTAAGGGGCAACAGGGGGCTCGCTACGAGCAGTACTTC
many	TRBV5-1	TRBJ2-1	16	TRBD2	CASSPSGGASYNEQFF	TGCGCCAGCAGCCCTAGCGGGGGGGCCTCCTACAATGAGCAGTTCTTC
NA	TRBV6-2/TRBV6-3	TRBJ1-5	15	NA	CASSYSGGANQPQHF	TGTGCCAGCAGTTACAGTGGGGGCGCGAATCAGCCCCAGCATTTT
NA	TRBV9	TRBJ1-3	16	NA	CASSVVPREAGNTIYF	TGTGCCAGCAGCGTAGTACCGAGGGAGGCTGGAAACACCATATATTTT
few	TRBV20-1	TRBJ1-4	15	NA	CSARVSGRGSEKLFF	TGCAGTGCTAGAGTAAGCGGGAGGGGGAGCGAAAAACTGTTTTTT
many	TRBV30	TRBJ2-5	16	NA	CAWSESWAGLGETQYF	TGTGCCTGGAGTGAATCCTGGGCAGGCCTCGGGGAGACCCAGTACTTC
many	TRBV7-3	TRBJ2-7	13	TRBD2	CASSLGLAREQYF	TGTGCCAGCAGCTTGGGACTAGCGAGAGAGCAGTACTTC
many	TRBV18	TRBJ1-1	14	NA	CASSPTAMNTEAFF	TGTGCCAGCTCACCAACAGCTATGAACACTGAAGCTTTCTTT
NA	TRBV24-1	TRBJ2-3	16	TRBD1	CATRGTDRGLGDTQYF	TGTGCCACCCGTGGGACCGACAGGGGGCTTGGAGATACGCAGTATTTT
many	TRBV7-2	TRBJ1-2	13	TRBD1	CASSLEGQAGYTF	TGTGCCAGCAGCTTAGAAGGACAGGCGGGCTACACCTTC
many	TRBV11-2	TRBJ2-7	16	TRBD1	CASSSYRGLLDYEQYF	TGTGCCAGCAGCTCCTACAGGGGGCTCCTCGACTACGAGCAGTACTTC
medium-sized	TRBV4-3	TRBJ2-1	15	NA	CASSQAAGPYNEQFF	TGCGCCAGCAGCCAAGCGGCAGGGCCATACAATGAGCAGTTCTTC
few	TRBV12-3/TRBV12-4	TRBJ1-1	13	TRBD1	CASSLEGAQKAFF	TGTGCCAGCAGTTTAGAGGGGGCGCAGAAAGCTTTCTTT
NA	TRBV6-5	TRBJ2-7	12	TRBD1	CASSQGVGEQYF	TGTGCCAGCAGTCAGGGGGTGGGCGAGCAGTACTTC
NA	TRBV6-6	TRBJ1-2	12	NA	CASSYSGRGYTF	TGTGCCAGCAGTTACTCCGGGCGCGGCTACACCTTC
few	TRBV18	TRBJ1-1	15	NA	CASSTGDSLNTEAFF	TGTGCCAGCTCCACCGGAGACAGTCTTAACACTGAAGCTTTCTTT
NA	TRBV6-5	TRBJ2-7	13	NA	CASSPQGQRKKYF	TGTGCCAGCAGCCCTCAGGGCCAAAGGAAGAAGTACTTC
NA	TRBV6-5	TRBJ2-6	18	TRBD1	CASSWRDRGLSGANVLTF	TGTGCCAGCAGTTGGAGGGACAGGGGCCTCTCTGGGGCCAACGTCCTGACTTTC
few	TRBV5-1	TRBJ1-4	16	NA	CASSPGALHFNEKLFF	TGCGCCAGCAGCCCGGGAGCCCTCCACTTCAATGAAAAACTGTTTTTT
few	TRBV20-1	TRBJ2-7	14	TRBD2	CSAERGLAGVEQYF	TGCAGTGCCGAAAGAGGACTAGCGGGGGTAGAGCAGTACTTC
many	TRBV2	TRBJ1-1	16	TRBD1	CASSAVTGSRVFEAFF	TGTGCCAGCAGTGCGGTGACAGGGTCGAGAGTGTTTGAAGCTTTCTTT
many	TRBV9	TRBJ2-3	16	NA	CASSVGPDYDTDTQYF	TGTGCCAGCAGCGTAGGTCCTGACTACGACACAGATACGCAGTATTTT
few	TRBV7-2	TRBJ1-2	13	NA	CASSFQGTGGYTF	TGTGCCAGCAGCTTCCAGGGAACGGGGGGCTACACCTTC
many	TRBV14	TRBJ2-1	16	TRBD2	CASSQARGGLGNEQFF	TGTGCCAGCAGCCAAGCCCGGGGGGGCCTTGGTAATGAGCAGTTCTTC
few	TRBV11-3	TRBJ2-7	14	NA	CASSPGGQGYEQYF	TGTGCCAGCAGCCCCGGGGGGCAGGGCTACGAGCAGTACTTC